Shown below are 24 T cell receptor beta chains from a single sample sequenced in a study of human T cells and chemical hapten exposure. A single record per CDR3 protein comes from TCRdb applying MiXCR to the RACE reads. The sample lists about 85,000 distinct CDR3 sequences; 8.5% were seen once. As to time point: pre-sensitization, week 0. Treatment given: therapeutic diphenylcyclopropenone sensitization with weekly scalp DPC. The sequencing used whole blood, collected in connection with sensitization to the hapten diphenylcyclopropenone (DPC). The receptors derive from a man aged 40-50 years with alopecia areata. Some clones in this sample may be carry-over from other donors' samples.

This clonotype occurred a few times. CDR3 nucleotides: TGTGCCAGCTCACCAACGGACCGCACTGAAGCTTTCTTT. Residues: CASSPTDRTEAFF. This chain joins TRBV18 and TRBJ1-1; D not resolved. Germline V lookup: CDR1 KGHSH, CDR2 LQKENI. The CDR3 loop spans 13 amino acids. V was shortened by 2 bases and J by 4 bases, with 8 bases between the two germline ends.

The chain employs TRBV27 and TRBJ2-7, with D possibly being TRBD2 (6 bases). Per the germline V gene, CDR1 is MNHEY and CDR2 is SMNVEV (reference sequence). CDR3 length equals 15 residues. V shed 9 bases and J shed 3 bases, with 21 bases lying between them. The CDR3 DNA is TGTGCCAGTCACCCAGGGACTTGGACGGGCTACGAGCAGTACTTC. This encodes CASHPGTWTGYEQYF.

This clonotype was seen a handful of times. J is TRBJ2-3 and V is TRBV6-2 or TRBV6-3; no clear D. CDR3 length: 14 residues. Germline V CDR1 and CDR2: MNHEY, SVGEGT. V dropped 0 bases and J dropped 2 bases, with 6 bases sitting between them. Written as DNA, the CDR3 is TGTGCCAGCAGTTACTCGACTCTCACAGATACGCAGTATTTT. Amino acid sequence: CASSYSTLTDTQYF.

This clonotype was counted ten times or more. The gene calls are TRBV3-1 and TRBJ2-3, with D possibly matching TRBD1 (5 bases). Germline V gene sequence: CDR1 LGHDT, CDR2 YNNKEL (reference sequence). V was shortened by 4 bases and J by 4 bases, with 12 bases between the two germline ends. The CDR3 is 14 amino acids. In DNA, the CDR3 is TGTGCCAGCAGCCCAGAAGCAGGGTCAGATACGCAGTATTTT. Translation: CASSPEAGSDTQYF.

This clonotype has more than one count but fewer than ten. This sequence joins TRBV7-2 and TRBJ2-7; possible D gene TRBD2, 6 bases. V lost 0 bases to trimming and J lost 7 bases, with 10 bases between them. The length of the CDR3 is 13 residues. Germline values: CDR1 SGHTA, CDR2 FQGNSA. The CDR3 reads CASSLAVEGEQYF. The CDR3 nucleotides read TGTGCCAGCAGCTTAGCAGTGGAGGGAGAGCAGTACTTC.

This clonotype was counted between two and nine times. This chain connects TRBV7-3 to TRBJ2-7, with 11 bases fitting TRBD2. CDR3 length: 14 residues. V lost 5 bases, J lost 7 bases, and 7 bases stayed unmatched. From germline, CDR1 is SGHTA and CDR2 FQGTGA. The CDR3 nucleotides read TGTGCCAGCAGCCGGACTAGCGGGCCTACAGAGCAGTACTTC. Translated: CASSRTSGPTEQYF.

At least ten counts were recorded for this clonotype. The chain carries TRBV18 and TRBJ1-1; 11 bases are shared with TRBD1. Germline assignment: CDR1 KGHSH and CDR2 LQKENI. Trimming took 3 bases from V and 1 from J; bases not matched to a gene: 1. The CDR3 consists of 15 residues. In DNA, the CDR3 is TGTGCCAGCTCACCGGGACAGGGGGGGAACACTGAAGCTTTCTTT. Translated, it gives CASSPGQGGNTEAFF.

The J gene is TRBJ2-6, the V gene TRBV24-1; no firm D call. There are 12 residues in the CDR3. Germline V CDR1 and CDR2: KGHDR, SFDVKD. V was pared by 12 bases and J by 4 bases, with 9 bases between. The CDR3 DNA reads TGTGCCCCCCGCCAAGGGGCCAACGTCCTGACTTTC. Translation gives CAPRQGANVLTF.

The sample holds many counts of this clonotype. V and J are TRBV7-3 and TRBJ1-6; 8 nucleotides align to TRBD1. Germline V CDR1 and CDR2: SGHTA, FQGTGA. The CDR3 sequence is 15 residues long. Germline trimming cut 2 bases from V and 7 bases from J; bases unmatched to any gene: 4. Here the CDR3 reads CASSLQGARNSPLHF. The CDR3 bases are TGTGCCAGCAGCTTACAGGGGGCGCGAAATTCACCCCTCCACTTT. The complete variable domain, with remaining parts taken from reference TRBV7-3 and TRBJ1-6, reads GAGVSQTPSNKVTEKGKYVELRCDPISGHTALYWYRQSLGQGPEFLIYFQGTGAADDSGLPNDRFFAVRPEGSVSTLKIQRTERGDSAVYLCASSLQGARNSPLHFGNGTRLTVT.

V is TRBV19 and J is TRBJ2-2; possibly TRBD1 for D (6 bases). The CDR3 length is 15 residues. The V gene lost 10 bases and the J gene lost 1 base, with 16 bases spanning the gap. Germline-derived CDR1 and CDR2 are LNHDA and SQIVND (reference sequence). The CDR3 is CATTNRVLNTGELFF. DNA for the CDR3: TGTGCCACCACGAACAGGGTCTTGAACACCGGGGAGCTGTTTTTT.

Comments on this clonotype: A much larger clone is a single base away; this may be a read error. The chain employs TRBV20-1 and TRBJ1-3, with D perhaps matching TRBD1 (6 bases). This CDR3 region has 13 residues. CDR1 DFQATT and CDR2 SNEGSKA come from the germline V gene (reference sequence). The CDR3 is CSARTASGDTIYF. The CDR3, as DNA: TGCAGTGCTCGGACAGCCTCTGGAGACACCATATATTTT.

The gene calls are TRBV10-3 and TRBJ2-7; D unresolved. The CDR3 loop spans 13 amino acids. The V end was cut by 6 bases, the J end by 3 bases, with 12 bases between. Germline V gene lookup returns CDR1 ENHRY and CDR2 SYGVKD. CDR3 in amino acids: CAIRPQTNYEQYV. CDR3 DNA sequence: TGTGCCATCAGACCCCAAACTAACTACGAGCAGTACGTC.

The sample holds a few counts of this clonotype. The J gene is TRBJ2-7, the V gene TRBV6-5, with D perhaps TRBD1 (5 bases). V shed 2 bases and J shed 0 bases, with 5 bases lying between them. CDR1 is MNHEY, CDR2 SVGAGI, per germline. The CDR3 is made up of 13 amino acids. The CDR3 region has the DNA TGTGCCAGCAGTTACGACAGCTCCTACGAGCAGTACGTC. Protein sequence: CASSYDSSYEQYV.

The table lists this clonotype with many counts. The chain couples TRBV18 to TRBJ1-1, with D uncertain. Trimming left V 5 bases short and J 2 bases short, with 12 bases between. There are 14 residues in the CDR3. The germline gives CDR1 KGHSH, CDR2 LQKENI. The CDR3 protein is CASSSKMGNTEAFF. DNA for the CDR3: TGTGCCAGCTCATCAAAGATGGGTAACACTGAAGCTTTCTTT.

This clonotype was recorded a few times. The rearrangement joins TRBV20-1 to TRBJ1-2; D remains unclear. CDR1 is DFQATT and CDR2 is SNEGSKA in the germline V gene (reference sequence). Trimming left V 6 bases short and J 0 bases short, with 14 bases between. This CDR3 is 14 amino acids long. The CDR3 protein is CSAIAGDTNYGYTF. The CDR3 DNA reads TGCAGTGCCATAGCAGGAGACACTAACTATGGCTACACCTTC.

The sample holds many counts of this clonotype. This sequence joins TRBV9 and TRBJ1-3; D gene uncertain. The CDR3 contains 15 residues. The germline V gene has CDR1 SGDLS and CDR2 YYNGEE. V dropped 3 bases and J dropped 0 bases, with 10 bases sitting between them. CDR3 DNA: TGTGCCAGCAGCGCAGGTCGCTTCTCTGGAAACACCATATATTTT. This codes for CASSAGRFSGNTIYF.

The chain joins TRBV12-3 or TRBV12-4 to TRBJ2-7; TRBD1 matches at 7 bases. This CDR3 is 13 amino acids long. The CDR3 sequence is CASSSTGLYEQYV. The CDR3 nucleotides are TGTGCCAGCAGTTCGACAGGGTTATACGAGCAGTACGTT.

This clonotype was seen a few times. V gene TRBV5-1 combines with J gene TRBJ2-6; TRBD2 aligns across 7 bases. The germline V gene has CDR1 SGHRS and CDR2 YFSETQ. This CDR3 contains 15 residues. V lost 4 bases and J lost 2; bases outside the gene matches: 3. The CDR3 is CASSQRGPGANVLTF. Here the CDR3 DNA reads TGCGCCAGCAGCCAGCGGGGCCCTGGGGCCAACGTCCTGACTTTC.

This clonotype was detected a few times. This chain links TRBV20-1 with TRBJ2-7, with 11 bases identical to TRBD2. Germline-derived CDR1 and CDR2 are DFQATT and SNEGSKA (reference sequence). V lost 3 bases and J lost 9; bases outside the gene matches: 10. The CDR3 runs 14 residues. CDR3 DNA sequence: TGCAGTGCTAGGAGACTAGCGGGGCTCTCGGCGCAGTACTTC. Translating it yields CSARRLAGLSAQYF.

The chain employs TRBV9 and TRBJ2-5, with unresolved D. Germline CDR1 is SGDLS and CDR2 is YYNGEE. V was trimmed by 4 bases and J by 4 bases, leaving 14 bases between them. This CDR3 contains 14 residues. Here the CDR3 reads CASSPTDFPETQYF. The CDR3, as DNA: TGTGCCAGCAGCCCTACCGACTTCCCAGAGACCCAGTACTTC.

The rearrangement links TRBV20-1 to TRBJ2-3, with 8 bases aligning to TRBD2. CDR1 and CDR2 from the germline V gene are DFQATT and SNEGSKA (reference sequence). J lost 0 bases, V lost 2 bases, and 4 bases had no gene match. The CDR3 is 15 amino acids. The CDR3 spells CSARTERESTDTQYF. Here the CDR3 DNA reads TGCAGTGCTAGAACGGAGCGGGAGAGCACAGATACGCAGTATTTT.

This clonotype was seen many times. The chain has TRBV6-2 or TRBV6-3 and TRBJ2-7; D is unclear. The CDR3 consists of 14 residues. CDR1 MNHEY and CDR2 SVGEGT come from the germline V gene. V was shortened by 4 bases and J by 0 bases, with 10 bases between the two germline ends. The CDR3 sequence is CASSFRLPSYEQYV. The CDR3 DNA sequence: TGTGCCAGCAGTTTTAGGCTTCCCTCCTACGAGCAGTACGTC.

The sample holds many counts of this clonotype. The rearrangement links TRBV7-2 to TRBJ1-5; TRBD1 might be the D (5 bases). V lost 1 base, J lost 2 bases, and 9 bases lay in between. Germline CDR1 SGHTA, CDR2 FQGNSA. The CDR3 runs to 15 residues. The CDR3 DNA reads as TGTGCCAGCAGCTTAGGCTCGACAGGCAATCAGCCCCAGCATTTT. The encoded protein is CASSLGSTGNQPQHF.

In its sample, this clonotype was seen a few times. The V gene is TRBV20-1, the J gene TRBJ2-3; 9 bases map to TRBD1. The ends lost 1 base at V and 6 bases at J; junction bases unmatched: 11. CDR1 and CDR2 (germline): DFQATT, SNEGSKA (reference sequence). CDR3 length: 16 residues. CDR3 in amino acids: CSARAPGTGNRDTQYF. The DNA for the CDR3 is TGCAGTGCTAGAGCTCCCGGGACAGGGAACCGGGATACGCAGTATTTT.